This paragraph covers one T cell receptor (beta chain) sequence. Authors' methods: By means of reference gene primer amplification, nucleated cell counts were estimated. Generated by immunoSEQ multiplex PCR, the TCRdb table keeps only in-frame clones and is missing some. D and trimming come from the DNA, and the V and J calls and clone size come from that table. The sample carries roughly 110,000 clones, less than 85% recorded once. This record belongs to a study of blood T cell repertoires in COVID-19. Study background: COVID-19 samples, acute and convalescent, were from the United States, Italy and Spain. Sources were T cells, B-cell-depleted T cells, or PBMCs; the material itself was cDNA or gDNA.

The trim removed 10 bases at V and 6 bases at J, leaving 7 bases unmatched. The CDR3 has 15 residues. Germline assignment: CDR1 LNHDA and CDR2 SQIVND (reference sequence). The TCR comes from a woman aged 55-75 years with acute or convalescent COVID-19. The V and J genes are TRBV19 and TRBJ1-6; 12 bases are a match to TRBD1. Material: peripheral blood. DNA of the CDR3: TGTGCCACCCGGGACAGGGGGCTTCCTAATTCACCCCTCCACTTT. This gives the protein CATRDRGLPNSPLHF. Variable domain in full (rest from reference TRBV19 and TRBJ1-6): DGGITQSPKYLFRKEGQNVTLSCEQNLNHDAMYWYRQDPGQGLRLIYYSQIVNDFQKGDIAEGYSVSREKKESFPLTVTSAQKNPTAFYLCATRDRGLPNSPLHFGNGTRLTVT.